The 27 T cell receptor beta chains reported below all come from one sample, sequenced in a study of regulatory T cells in long-lasting Graves disease. According to the study, TCR beta libraries were built with iRepertoire HTBI primers and CDR3-region Arm-PCR. TCRdb re-derived calls from the multiplex PCR reads in MiXCR, one entry per CDR3 protein. The sample contains about 400,000 distinct CDR3 sequences, about a fifth of which appear only once. The time point: persistent/refractory GD, antithyroid drugs over 5 years with positive TRAb. PBMC-extracted RNA yielded the TCR library. The sample here was peripheral blood mononuclear cells (PBMCs), taken when the disease was refractory, from a patient treated with antithyroid drugs. The receptors here all came from a female donor with Graves disease.

This clonotype was counted only a few times. The V call is TRBV27, the J call TRBJ2-7; D might be TRBD2 (5 bases). CDR1 and CDR2 (germline): MNHEY, SMNVEV (reference sequence). The CDR3 covers 13 residues. Trimming took 6 bases from V and 3 from J, leaving 12 bases between them. CDR3 amino acids: CASSRSGIYEQYF. The CDR3, as DNA: TGTGCCAGCAGCCGGAGCGGCATCTACGAGCAGTACTTC.

A remark on this clonotype: Possible read error: a much larger clone is one base away. The chain has TRBV2 and TRBJ2-7; D is undetermined. V gave up 6 bases and J gave up 2 bases, with 14 bases separating them. CDR1 is SNHLY and CDR2 is FYNNEI in the germline V gene. CDR3 length: 14 residues. The CDR3 reads CASSLRPSTYEQYF. The CDR3 coding sequence is TGTGCCAGCAGCTTAAGACCATCTACCTACGAGCAGTACTTC.

The chain couples TRBV30 to TRBJ1-3, with 9 bases fitting TRBD1. Germline CDR1 GTSNPN, CDR2 SVGIG (reference sequence). This CDR3 region has 15 residues. V was clipped by 0 bases and J by 5 bases; unmatched bases: 5. The CDR3 loop reads CAWSVSGTGRNTIYF. DNA of the CDR3: TGTGCCTGGAGTGTAAGCGGGACAGGGAGAAACACCATATATTTT.

The rearrangement joins TRBV14 to TRBJ2-2, with D maybe TRBD1 (5 bases). The germline CDR1 and CDR2 sequences are SGHDN and FVKESK. Trimming shortened V by 0 bases and J by 0 bases, and 11 bases separated the two germline ends. The length of the CDR3 is 17 residues. CDR3: CASSQEDGASNTGELFF. CDR3 DNA: TGTGCCAGCAGCCAAGAAGATGGGGCTTCGAACACCGGGGAGCTGTTTTTT.

The rearrangement uses TRBV6-5 and TRBJ1-4; D gene ambiguous. The CDR3 totals 14 residues. Trimming removed 2 bases from V and 10 bases from J, with 14 bases in between. Germline V gene sequence: CDR1 MNHEY, CDR2 SVGAGI. The CDR3 bases are TGTGCCAGCAGTTACGGGCAGCAAGGAGGAAAACTGTTTTTT. Its protein product is CASSYGQQGGKLFF.

The sample holds many counts of this clonotype. For the CDR3, the DNA is TGTGCCAGCAGCCCGGCTACAGGGCATTCCACTGAAGCTTTCTTT. Translating gives CASSPATGHSTEAFF. The chain recombines TRBV14 with TRBJ1-1, with D possibly matching TRBD1 (6 bases). Germline CDR1 is SGHDN and CDR2 is FVKESK. This CDR3 has 15 amino acids. The V gene lost 4 bases and the J gene lost 4 bases, with 16 bases spanning the gap.

The rearrangement links TRBV10-2 to TRBJ1-1; 7 bases map to TRBD1. The CDR3 is made up of 13 amino acids. From germline, CDR1 is WSHSY and CDR2 SAAADI. The V gene end was trimmed by 9 bases and the J gene end by 10 bases; junction bases not matched to a gene: 14. CDR3: CASLNRGQRGAFF. CDR3 sequence (DNA): TGCGCCAGTTTAAACAGGGGCCAAAGGGGAGCTTTCTTT.

This clonotype was recorded only once. It differs at one base from a far larger clone, so likely a read error. The rearrangement joins TRBV6-2 or TRBV6-3 to TRBJ1-2; D possibly corresponds to TRBD1 (6 bases). CDR1 and CDR2 (germline): MNHEY, SVGEGT. Trimming took off 7 bases at V and 2 bases at J, with 23 bases between the two ends. The CDR3 spans 17 residues. CDR3 region: CASNIKSSRGGNYGYTF. CDR3 DNA: TGTGCCAGCAACATCAAATCGAGCAGGGGAGGAAACTATGGCTACACCTTC.

V gene TRBV20-1 combines with J gene TRBJ1-5; D is undetermined. Germline CDR1 reads DFQATT; CDR2 reads SNEGSKA (reference sequence). Trimming pared 5 bases from V and 4 bases from J, leaving 12 bases between. The CDR3 consists of 13 residues. The CDR3 protein is CSAEINRNQPQHF. The CDR3, as DNA: TGCAGTGCTGAAATCAACAGAAATCAGCCCCAGCATTTT.

This clonotype has just one count. One end of the junction fails to match germline, which may point to a read error. The rearrangement uses TRBV2 and TRBJ1-4, with a weak D call TRBD1 (5 bases). The CDR3 is made up of 16 amino acids. The germline CDR1 and CDR2 sequences are SNHLY and FYNNEI. The chain's CDR3 is CASSVVRWGYDEELSF. CDR3 nucleotide sequence: TGTGCCAGCAGTGTCGTTCGTTGGGGCTACGATGAAGAACTGTCTTTT. Using reference TRBV2 and TRBJ1-4 for the parts outside the CDR3, the full variable domain is EPEVTQTPSHQVTQMGQEVILRCVPISNHLYFYWYRQILGQKVEFLVSFYNNEISEKSEIFDDQFSVERPDGSNFTLKIRSTKLEDSAMYFCASSVVRWGYDEELSFGSGTQLSVL.

CDR3 DNA sequence: TGTGCCAGCAGCCCTGACAGGGTCGGGTACGAGCAGTACTTC. Its translation: CASSPDRVGYEQYF. The chain recombines TRBV12-3 or TRBV12-4 with TRBJ2-7; 7 nucleotides line up with TRBD1. V lost 6 bases, J lost 4 bases, and 9 bases stayed unmatched. CDR3 length equals 14 residues.

This clonotype was seen ten or more times. This sequence joins TRBV20-1 and TRBJ2-5; D gene uncertain. CDR1 DFQATT and CDR2 SNEGSKA come from the germline V gene (reference sequence). The CDR3 length is 14 residues. Trimming removed 4 bases from V and 2 bases from J, with 14 bases in between. CDR3 region: CSATGFPSQETQYF. In nucleotides, the CDR3 is TGCAGTGCTACCGGGTTCCCTTCTCAAGAGACCCAGTACTTC.

CDR3 bases: TGTGCCAGCAGCACCCTGGGGGGGATATACGAGCAGTACTTC. Translating gives CASSTLGGIYEQYF. The J gene is TRBJ2-7, the V gene TRBV27, with 7 nucleotides matching TRBD2. V lost 6 bases and J lost 4; bases outside the gene matches: 9. The CDR3 runs 14 residues. Germline values: CDR1 MNHEY, CDR2 SMNVEV (reference sequence).

This clonotype was found a few times. The chain is built from TRBV24-1 and TRBJ2-5; D may be TRBD1 (6 bases). This CDR3 is 14 amino acids long. Trimming took 4 bases from V and 1 from J, leaving 9 bases between them. Per germline, CDR1 KGHDR and CDR2 SFDVKD. CDR3 residues: CATSENRAQETQYF. CDR3 sequence (DNA): TGTGCCACCAGTGAGAACAGGGCCCAAGAGACCCAGTACTTC.

In regard to this clonotype: One end of the junction is discordant with germline, which a read error may explain. The chain couples TRBV12-3 or TRBV12-4 to TRBJ1-5; D ambiguous. CDR3 size: 13 residues. CDR3 DNA: TGTGCCAGCGGTTTAACAGGCAATCAGCCCCAGCATTTT. This gives the protein CASGLTGNQPQHF.

This clonotype has just a few counts. The chain uses TRBV6-1 and TRBJ2-7; D is unresolved. V was cut by 5 bases and J by 3 bases, with 14 bases left in between. Germline CDR1 reads MNHNS; CDR2 reads SASEGT. The CDR3 loop spans 14 amino acids. CDR3 DNA: TGTGCCAGCAGTCCCTTGGGCCTGAACTACGAGCAGTACTTC. Translated, it gives CASSPLGLNYEQYF.

Details on this clonotype: Its ends do not fully match the called genes, so a read error is possible. The genes are TRBV7-9 and TRBJ2-4, with D perhaps matching TRBD1 (6 bases). This CDR3 region has 16 residues. CDR1 and CDR2 from the germline V gene are SEHNR and FQNEAQ (reference sequence). The CDR3 DNA is TGTGCCGGCAGCCCAACCGGGACAATAGCCAAAAACATTCAGTACTTC. Translated, it gives CAGSPTGTIAKNIQYF.

V usage is TRBV30 and J usage is TRBJ1-4, with D possibly TRBD1 on 6 matching bases. The CDR3 runs to 15 residues. The germline V and J ends were trimmed by 2 bases and 1 base, with 11 bases remaining between them. In germline, CDR1 is GTSNPN, CDR2 SVGIG (reference sequence). This chain's CDR3 is CAWSTRGGTNEKLFF. DNA for the CDR3: TGTGCCTGGAGTACCAGAGGGGGAACTAATGAAAAACTGTTTTTT.

Many counts were recorded for this clonotype. The chain links TRBV20-1 to TRBJ2-7, with D perhaps matching TRBD1 (6 bases). In germline, CDR1 is DFQATT, CDR2 SNEGSKA (reference sequence). Trimming stripped 3 bases from V and 5 bases from J, with 20 bases between. This CDR3 region has 15 residues. The CDR3 protein is CSASTGTSGSDEQYF. As DNA, the CDR3 is TGCAGTGCTAGCACAGGGACCTCCGGTAGCGACGAGCAGTACTTC.

This clonotype was counted ten times or more. The chain links TRBV2 to TRBJ2-5; D unclear. This CDR3 has 18 amino acids. Trimming removed 0 bases from V and 4 bases from J, with 21 bases in between. CDR1 is SNHLY and CDR2 is FYNNEI in the germline V gene. The CDR3 bases are TGTGCCAGCAGTGAAGCGGAGCACAGATTAACAAAGACAGAGACCCAGTACTTC. It yields the protein CASSEAEHRLTKTETQYF.

The rearrangement joins TRBV3-1 to TRBJ1-6; 8 bases fit TRBD1. The J segment lost 10 bases and the V segment lost 8 bases, leaving 10 bases of the junction unmatched. The germline V gene encodes CDR1 LGHDT and CDR2 YNNKEL (reference sequence). The CDR3 contains 14 residues. The CDR3 coding sequence is TGTGCCAGCGAACACAGGGGGACAAGGTCACCCCTCCACTTT. It codes for CASEHRGTRSPLHF.

This clonotype was found a few times. V is TRBV6-1 and J is TRBJ1-2, with 7 bases matching TRBD1. Losses at the gene ends were 5 bases for V and 2 bases for J; bases not matched to a gene: 5. This CDR3 has 14 amino acids. Germline V gene lookup returns CDR1 MNHNS and CDR2 SASEGT. In DNA form, the CDR3 reads TGTGCCAGCAGTAGACAGGGACGGAACTATGGCTACACCTTC. Translating it yields CASSRQGRNYGYTF.

This clonotype was observed at least ten times. Written as DNA, the CDR3 is TGTGCCATCAGTGATCTGGGGCGCTTGGGCGAGACCCAGTACTTC. It translates to CAISDLGRLGETQYF. The chain recombines TRBV10-3 with TRBJ2-5; TRBD1 is a possible D gene (5 bases). From germline, CDR1 is ENHRY and CDR2 SYGVKD. The CDR3 sequence is 15 residues long. V gave up 3 bases and J gave up 5 bases, with 16 bases separating them.

This clonotype came up a few times. The chain recombines TRBV2 with TRBJ2-7; D might be TRBD2 (7 bases). CDR1 is SNHLY and CDR2 is FYNNEI in the germline V gene. The CDR3 sequence is 16 residues long. Trimming took off 6 bases at V and 7 bases at J, with 25 bases between the two ends. CDR3 residues: CASRNTRGGGSGEQYF. CDR3 DNA sequence: TGTGCCAGCAGGAATACCCGAGGGGGGGGGTCTGGTGAGCAGTACTTC.

The chain uses TRBV3-1 and TRBJ2-7, with a weak D call TRBD1 (5 bases). V was cut by 5 bases and J by 5 bases, with 16 bases left in between. Germline CDR1 and CDR2: LGHDT and YNNKEL (reference sequence). CDR3 length: 14 residues. This CDR3 is CASSKIRASNEQYF. Here the CDR3 DNA reads TGTGCCAGCAGCAAGATCAGGGCATCGAACGAGCAGTACTTC.

In its sample, this clonotype was seen many times. The V and J genes are TRBV6-2 or TRBV6-3 and TRBJ2-6; D gene ambiguous. The CDR3 runs 18 residues. V lost 2 bases to trimming and J lost 4 bases, with 18 bases between them. The germline CDR1 and CDR2 sequences are MNHEY and SVGEGT. The CDR3 protein is CASSYGSTGPGGANVLTF. The CDR3 DNA sequence: TGTGCCAGCAGTTACGGATCCACGGGCCCGGGCGGGGCCAACGTCCTGACTTTC.

In this sample, this clonotype turned up many times. V gene TRBV7-9 combines with J gene TRBJ2-5; no definite D call. V gave up 2 bases and J gave up 5 bases, with 9 bases separating them. This CDR3 is 13 amino acids long. Germline V CDR1 and CDR2: SEHNR, FQNEAQ (reference sequence). CDR3 amino acids: CASSLRPGETQYF. In nucleotides, the CDR3 is TGTGCCAGCAGCTTACGCCCCGGGGAGACCCAGTACTTC.